This T cell receptor beta chain was profiled in a study of early T cells in non-severe SARS-CoV-2 infection. CDR3 size: 14 residues. Trimming at V came to 5 bases and at J to 9 bases, leaving 7 bases not matched to a gene. In germline, CDR1 is MNHEY, CDR2 SMNVEV (reference sequence). This clonotype was found many times. Researchers attached unique molecular identifiers to individual cDNA molecules. Using its own MiXCR run on the 5' RACE reads, TCRdb lists one record per CDR3 protein. The table lists about 59,000 distinct CDR3 sequences, roughly 13% of them singletons. This specimen was whole blood, taken at baseline. The chain uses TRBV27 and TRBJ2-1; 10 bases match TRBD1. This TCR was recovered from an adult who was a healthcare worker with PCR-confirmed SARS-CoV-2 infection or an uninfected control (not recorded which). CDR3 DNA: TGTGCCAGCAGTCCTCGGACAGGGGGGATTGAGCAGTTCTTC. This translates into CASSPRTGGIEQFF.